Below are 2 T cell receptor beta chains sequenced from a single sample in a study of metastatic and nonmetastatic thyroid tumors. TCRdb re-called the PCR reads via MiXCR. The data contain about 38,000 clones, roughly a quarter of them seen just once; the ten biggest clones take up 9.6%. Thyroid surgery was preceded by no treatment in any patient. The sample was blood. The receptors come from a female donor with papillary thyroid cancer or a benign thyroid nodule (not recorded which). Some clones in this sample may be carry-over from other donors' samples.

The sample holds many counts of this clone. The chain is built from TRBV9 and TRBJ2-2, with D perhaps TRBD2 (6 bases). Trimming removed 6 bases from V and 6 bases from J, with 12 bases in between. The CDR3 is 13 amino acids. Germline lookup yields CDR1 SGDLS and CDR2 YYNGEE. The DNA of the CDR3 is TGTGCCAGCACTACTAGCAGCGCCGGGGAGCTGTTTTTT. Translated, it gives CASTTSSAGELFF.

This clone was counted ten times or more. The rearrangement links TRBV6-4 to TRBJ2-3; 8 bases are a match to TRBD2. The V segment lost 3 bases and the J segment 3 bases; nucleotides outside the gene matches: 5. Germline-derived CDR1 and CDR2 are MRHNA and SNTAGT. This CDR3 comprises 15 residues. The DNA for the CDR3 is TGTGCCAGCAGTGAGAGTAGCGGGGAAACAGATACGCAGTATTTT. Protein sequence: CASSESSGETDTQYF.